The 19 T cell receptor beta chains below all came from one sample that was sequenced in a study of molecular identifiers for immune sequencing clone quantification. A single record per CDR3 protein comes from TCRdb applying MiXCR to the PCR reads. The table shows around 480,000 distinct CDR3 sequences, with 20% to 25% occurring only once. Sequencing was performed on naive CD8+ T cells from blood, with Jurkat cell RNA spiked in. Subset reported: FACS-sorted CD8+CD4-CCR7+CD45RA+ naive T cells. The receptors originated from a human donor in good health. Some libraries in this study had Jurkat cell RNA spiked in.

In its sample, this clonotype was seen a few times. The chain's CDR3 is CASSETLGAGELFF. CDR3 nucleotide sequence: TGTGCCAGTTCAGAGACGTTAGGGGCCGGGGAGCTGTTTTTT. The chain uses TRBV19 and TRBJ2-2, with D perhaps TRBD1 (5 bases). The CDR3 extends over 14 amino acids. In germline, CDR1 is LNHDA, CDR2 SQIVND (reference sequence). V lost 8 bases, J lost 6 bases, and 16 bases lay in between.

This clonotype occurred a few times. This rearrangement joins TRBV20-1 to TRBJ2-1, with 9 bases that match TRBD2. This CDR3 is 16 amino acids long. Germline trimming cut 5 bases from V and 9 bases from J; bases unmatched to any gene: 17. Germline CDR1 is DFQATT and CDR2 is SNEGSKA (reference sequence). The CDR3 nucleotides read TGCAGTGCTCCCCTTGGCGGTAGCGGGAGATTTGGTGAGCAGTTCTTC. Translated, it gives CSAPLGGSGRFGEQFF.

This clonotype was observed at least ten times. This chain connects TRBV2 to TRBJ2-3; the match to TRBD2 covers 10 bases. J lost 7 bases, V lost 1 base, and 5 bases had no gene match. CDR1 and CDR2 from the germline V gene are SNHLY and FYNNEI. The CDR3 sequence is 15 residues long. The CDR3 is CASSEGAGGPNTQYF. In nucleotides, the CDR3 is TGTGCCAGCAGTGAAGGAGCGGGGGGGCCGAATACGCAGTATTTT.

As concerns this clonotype: Possible read error: a much larger clone is one base away. This sequence joins TRBV14 and TRBJ2-5, with 7 positions matching TRBD1. Trimming took 8 bases from V and 14 from J; bases not matched to a gene: 11. Looked up from germline, CDR1 is SGHDN and CDR2 is FVKESK. This CDR3 contains 11 residues. Here the CDR3 reads CASGRGSERYF. CDR3 coding DNA: TGTGCCAGCGGCAGGGGGTCGGAGCGTTACTTC.

To note about this clonotype: Being one base from a much bigger clone, this may be a read error. CDR3 residues: CASSSVDSGRLQETQYF. CDR3 DNA sequence: TGTGCCAGCAGCTCCGTGGATAGCGGGAGGTTGCAAGAGACCCAGTACTTC. V gene TRBV11-2 combines with J gene TRBJ2-5; TRBD2 matches 10 bases. The germline V gene encodes CDR1 SGHAT and CDR2 FQNNGV. The length of the CDR3 is 17 residues. The junction had 10 bases not matched to a gene; V was cut back by 4 bases and J by 2 bases.

This clonotype was seen ten or more times. This chain joins TRBV7-9 and TRBJ2-4; 10 bases line up with TRBD1. Germline V CDR1 and CDR2: SEHNR, FQNEAQ (reference sequence). The V segment lost 5 bases and the J segment 7 bases; nucleotides outside the gene matches: 2. This CDR3 is built from 13 residues. The CDR3 DNA is TGTGCCAGCAGCGGGACAGGGGTCAACATTCAGTACTTC. It is translated as CASSGTGVNIQYF.

The chain employs TRBV19 and TRBJ2-7; 7 nucleotides line up with TRBD2. Looked up from germline, CDR1 is LNHDA and CDR2 is SQIVND (reference sequence). J was trimmed by 5 bases and V by 6 bases; bases with no gene match: 13. This CDR3 region has 15 residues. CDR3 DNA: TGTGCCAGTAGCGGGAGGACAAACCAACCCCACGAGCAGTACTTC. It encodes CASSGRTNQPHEQYF.

The chain couples TRBV6-1 to TRBJ1-1; 7 bases match TRBD1. J was trimmed by 1 base and V by 6 bases; bases with no gene match: 17. The CDR3 length is 18 residues. CDR1 MNHNS and CDR2 SASEGT come from the germline V gene. CDR3 protein: CASSLLRGGVRENTEAFF. The DNA of the CDR3 is TGTGCCAGCAGCCTCCTCAGGGGGGGCGTAAGGGAGAACACTGAAGCTTTCTTT.

This clonotype has a count of ten or more. The rearrangement links TRBV20-1 to TRBJ2-5; 12 nucleotides align to TRBD2. Germline V gene data show CDR1 as DFQATT and CDR2 as SNEGSKA (reference sequence). The junction had 9 bases not matched to a gene; V was cut back by 4 bases and J by 6 bases. CDR3 length: 15 residues. The CDR3 DNA is TGCAGTGCTACACCTAGCGGGAGGGTTTTGAAGACCCAGTACTTC. Translating it yields CSATPSGRVLKTQYF.

In this sample, this clonotype turned up many times. The gene calls are TRBV7-2 and TRBJ1-1, with 7 nucleotides matching TRBD1. Germline trimming cut 4 bases from V and 7 bases from J; bases unmatched to any gene: 3. The germline V gene has CDR1 SGHTA and CDR2 FQGNSA. The CDR3 is 12 amino acids. CDR3 sequence: CASSSQGVEAFF. Written as DNA, the CDR3 is TGTGCCAGCAGCTCCCAGGGGGTTGAAGCTTTCTTT.

This clonotype appeared a few times. The chain has TRBV4-3 and TRBJ2-1; 12 positions match TRBD2. Losses at the gene ends were 0 bases for V and 15 bases for J; bases not matched to a gene: 12. In germline, CDR1 is LGHNA, CDR2 YSLEER. CDR3 length: 16 amino acids. CDR3 sequence (DNA): TGCGCCAGCAGCCAAGATTCAAGGACTAGCGGGATTTCCCCGTTCTTC. It codes for CASSQDSRTSGISPFF.

This clonotype came up many times. The rearrangement joins TRBV5-1 to TRBJ2-7, with 8 nucleotides matching TRBD2. The CDR3 runs 16 residues. V shed 7 bases and J 2 bases; nucleotides not matched to a gene: 14. Germline CDR1 SGHRS, CDR2 YFSETQ. The CDR3 nucleotides read TGCGCCAGCGGAGGAGGGACTAGATTATTTCCCTACGAGCAGTACTTC. Its protein is CASGGGTRLFPYEQYF. The variable domain in full, with the rest retrieved from reference TRBV5-1 and TRBJ2-7, is KAGVTQTPRYLIKTRGQQVTLSCSPISGHRSVSWYQQTPGQGLQFLFEYFSETQRNKGNFPGRFSGRQFSNSRSEMNVSTLELGDSALYLCASGGGTRLFPYEQYFGPGTRLTVT.

This clonotype was observed many times. The chain joins TRBV7-2 to TRBJ1-1, with 11 bases aligning to TRBD1. The CDR3 runs to 15 residues. CDR1 is SGHTA and CDR2 is FQGNSA in the germline V gene. J was trimmed by 4 bases and V by 5 bases; bases with no gene match: 6. DNA for the CDR3: TGTGCCAGCAGCCCCCGGACAGGGGGCGGCACTGAAGCTTTCTTT. Translated: CASSPRTGGGTEAFF.

This clonotype was counted many times. The V gene is TRBV7-6, the J gene TRBJ2-3, with D possibly matching TRBD2 (5 bases). V was trimmed by 1 base and J by 4 bases, leaving 12 bases between them. Germline CDR1 reads SGHVS; CDR2 reads FNYEAQ. The CDR3 has 15 residues. The DNA of the CDR3 is TGTGCCAGCAGCTTAGAAGCGGTTTGGGCAGATACGCAGTATTTT. Amino acids: CASSLEAVWADTQYF.

This clonotype was observed many times. The chain recombines TRBV5-4 with TRBJ1-1; D call uncertain. Trimming shortened V by 2 bases and J by 6 bases, and 8 bases separated the two germline ends. This CDR3 is 12 amino acids long. Germline CDR1 and CDR2: SGHNT and YYREEE (reference sequence). CDR3 sequence reads: CASSFGGPEAFF. In DNA, the CDR3 is TGTGCCAGCAGCTTCGGCGGGCCTGAAGCTTTCTTT.

This clonotype was detected many times. V usage is TRBV7-9 and J usage is TRBJ1-1; 8 bases fit TRBD1. This CDR3 spans 14 amino acids. With V trimmed by 3 bases and J by 4 bases, 4 bases remained unmatched. Per germline, CDR1 SEHNR and CDR2 FQNEAQ (reference sequence). The CDR3 here is CASSFFDRGTEAFF. The CDR3 DNA is TGTGCCAGCAGCTTCTTCGACAGGGGCACTGAAGCTTTCTTT.

The chain has TRBV2 and TRBJ2-5, with D maybe TRBD2 (6 bases). This CDR3 comprises 16 residues. Germline V gene lookup returns CDR1 SNHLY and CDR2 FYNNEI. V lost 3 bases and J lost 2, with 16 bases in between. The CDR3 sequence: CASSEGAGRYQETQYF. The DNA of the CDR3 is TGTGCCAGCAGTGAGGGCGCGGGGCGGTATCAAGAGACCCAGTACTTC. The whole variable domain, remainder taken from reference TRBV2 and TRBJ2-5, is EPEVTQTPSHQVTQMGQEVILRCVPISNHLYFYWYRQILGQKVEFLVSFYNNEISEKSEIFDDQFSVERPDGSNFTLKIRSTKLEDSAMYFCASSEGAGRYQETQYFGPGTRLLVL.

This clonotype was counted at least ten times. J is TRBJ2-1 and V is TRBV11-2; 8 bases agree with TRBD1. V trimming: 2 bases; J trimming: 8 bases; junction bases outside the gene matches: 8. Germline V lookup: CDR1 SGHAT, CDR2 FQNNGV. This CDR3 comprises 15 residues. The CDR3 nucleotides are TGTGCCAGCAGCTTATCCCGGACAGGGTTCGATGAGCAGTTCTTC. This codes for CASSLSRTGFDEQFF.

This clonotype showed up just a few times. The chain carries TRBV5-6 and TRBJ2-3; D not resolved. V gave up 3 bases and J gave up 4 bases, with 21 bases separating them. The germline gives CDR1 SGHDT, CDR2 YYEEEE. CDR3 length: 17 amino acids. CDR3 DNA sequence: TGTGCCAGCAGCTCGCATAACGATCTCGGGCGCCCAGATACGCAGTATTTT. This translates into CASSSHNDLGRPDTQYF. The complete variable domain, with remaining parts taken from reference TRBV5-6 and TRBJ2-3, reads DAGVTQSPTHLIKTRGQQVTLRCSPKSGHDTVSWYQQALGQGPQFIFQYYEEEERQRGNFPDRFSGHQFPNYSSELNVNALLLGDSALYLCASSSHNDLGRPDTQYFGPGTRLTVL.